Reported below is one TCR beta chain. The data were obtained in a study of blood T cell repertoires in COVID-19. Turning to the study itself: The study drew acute and convalescent COVID-19 samples from the United States, Italy and Spain. In each case, the material was cDNA or gDNA derived from T cells, B-cell-depleted T cells, or PBMCs.

CDR1 is MDHEN, CDR2 SYDVKM, per germline. The germline V and J ends were trimmed by 5 bases and 6 bases, with 10 bases remaining between them. The CDR3 sequence is 12 residues long. As processed by the authors: Reference gene primers were amplified, and this amplification served to estimate nucleated cell counts. The protocol was immunoSEQ multiplex PCR, while the TCRdb copy is restricted to in-frame clones and leaves out a portion. Clone size and V and J calls were adopted from that table, with D and trimming inferred from the DNA. The sample lists 150,000 to 200,000 clones, about 80% occurring once.

The clonotype originates from a human donor with acute or convalescent COVID-19. The donor label of this sample is uncertain. The chain is built from TRBV28 and TRBJ1-1; no reliable D call. Sequencing input: peripheral blood. The CDR3 region has the DNA TGTGCCAGCAGTGGGAGACACGCTGAAGCTTTCTTT. Its translation is CASSGRHAEAFF.